The clone carrying this T cell receptor beta chain was observed at least ten times. What it binds is not known. V shed 6 bases and J shed 7 bases, with 19 bases lying between them. The germline V gene has CDR1 ENHRY and CDR2 SYGVKD. CDR3 length: 14 residues. The TCRbeta library was prepared with unique molecular identifiers. Each CDR3 protein is one row after TCRdb ran MiXCR on the PCR reads. The sample holds a few hundred thousand distinct CDR3 sequences, roughly 27% seen once. This record comes from a study of T-cell reconstitution after alpha-beta-depleted transplantation in children. Broader study findings: As was reported, about two months after transplant, alpha-beta T cells came from several hundred expanded graft clones. Certain patients had high TCRbeta diversity at day 60, and it came from recipient T cells and thymic progenitors that survived.

The sequences come from PBMCs, collected before TCRalphabeta/CD19-depleted stem cell transplant. The chain combines TRBV10-3 with TRBJ2-7, with D uncertain. The receptor comes from a boy in the first two years of life with Wiskott-Aldrich syndrome, due to receive a stem cell transplant. The CDR3 sequence: CAIRDPNTPWEQYF. Here the CDR3 DNA reads TGTGCCATCAGAGACCCAAATACCCCCTGGGAGCAGTACTTC.